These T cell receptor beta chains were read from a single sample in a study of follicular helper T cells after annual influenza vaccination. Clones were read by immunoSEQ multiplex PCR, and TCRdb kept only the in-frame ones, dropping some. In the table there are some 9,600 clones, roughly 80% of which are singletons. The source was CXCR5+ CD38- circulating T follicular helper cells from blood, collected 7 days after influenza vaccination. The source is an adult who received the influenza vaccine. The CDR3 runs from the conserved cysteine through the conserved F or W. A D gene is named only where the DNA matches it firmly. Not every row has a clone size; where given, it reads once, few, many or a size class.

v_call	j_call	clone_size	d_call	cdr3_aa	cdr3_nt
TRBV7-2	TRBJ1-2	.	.	CASSIPQGVKTRGYTF	TGTGCCAGCAGCATTCCACAAGGGGTTAAAACGAGGGGCTACACCTTC
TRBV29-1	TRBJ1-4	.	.	CSVGGGTNEKLFF	TGCAGCGTCGGGGGGGGAACTAATGAAAAACTGTTTTTT
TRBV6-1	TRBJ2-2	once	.	CASSAPLRELFF	TGTGCCAGCAGCGCCCCTCTAAGGGAGCTGTTTTTT
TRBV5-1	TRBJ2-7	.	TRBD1	CASRFGTGDEQYF	TGCGCCAGCAGGTTTGGGACAGGGGACGAGCAGTACTTC
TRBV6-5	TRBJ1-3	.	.	CASSYGSSAGNTIYF	TGTGCCAGCAGTTACGGCTCCTCGGCTGGAAACACCATATATTTT
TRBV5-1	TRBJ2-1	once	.	CASSWGADSNEQFF	TGCGCCAGCAGCTGGGGGGCGGACAGTAATGAGCAGTTCTTC
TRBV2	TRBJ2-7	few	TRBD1	CASKGEGQSYEQYF	TGTGCCAGCAAAGGAGAGGGACAGAGCTACGAGCAGTACTTC
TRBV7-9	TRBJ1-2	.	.	CASSPPTGRDYGYTF	TGTGCCAGCAGCCCACCTACCGGCCGTGACTATGGCTACACCTTC
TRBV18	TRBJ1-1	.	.	CASGNRDNNEAFF	TGTGCCAGCGGAAACCGGGACAACAATGAAGCTTTCTTT
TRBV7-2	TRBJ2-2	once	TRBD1	CASSSRTGNNLGELFF	TGTGCCAGCAGCTCCAGGACAGGGAATAATCTCGGGGAGCTGTTTTTT
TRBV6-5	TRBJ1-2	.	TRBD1	CASSWSGQGQYTF	TGTGCCAGCAGTTGGAGCGGGCAGGGACAGTACACCTTC
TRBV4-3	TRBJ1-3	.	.	CASSQWGSGNTIYF	TGCGCCAGCAGCCAATGGGGGTCTGGAAACACCATATATTTT
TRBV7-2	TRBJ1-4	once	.	CASSLYATNEKLFF	TGTGCCAGCAGCTTATATGCAACTAATGAAAAACTGTTTTTT
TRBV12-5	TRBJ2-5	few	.	CASGFGGVDETQYF	TGTGCTAGTGGTTTCGGCGGGGTGGATGAGACCCAGTACTTC
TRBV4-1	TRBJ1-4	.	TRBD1	CASSHYSGTGEEKLFF	TGCGCCAGCAGCCACTATTCCGGGACAGGGGAAGAAAAACTGTTTTTT
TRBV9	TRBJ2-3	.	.	CASSALTDTQYF	TGTGCCAGCAGCGCCCTCACAGATACGCAGTATTTT
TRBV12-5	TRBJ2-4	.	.	CASGLTLGIQYF	TGTGCTAGTGGTTTGACACTAGGTATTCAGTACTTC
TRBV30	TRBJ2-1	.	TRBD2	CAWSPNSGGSQFF	TGTGCCTGGAGTCCGAATAGCGGGGGAAGCCAGTTCTTC
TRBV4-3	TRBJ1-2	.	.	CASSRDISNYGYTF	TGCGCCAGCAGCCGGGACATTTCTAACTATGGCTACACCTTC
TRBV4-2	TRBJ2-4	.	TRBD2	CASSQDTSGGIQYF	TGTGCCAGCAGCCAAGATACCAGCGGGGGGATTCAGTACTTC
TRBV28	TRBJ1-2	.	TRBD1	CASRSGTANYGYTF	TGTGCCAGCAGATCCGGGACAGCTAACTATGGCTACACCTTC
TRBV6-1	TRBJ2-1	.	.	CASEDNPPHEQFF	TGTGCCAGCGAGGACAACCCTCCCCATGAGCAGTTCTTC
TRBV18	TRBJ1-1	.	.	CASSPSPGQFGTEAFF	TGTGCCAGCTCACCATCTCCGGGACAATTCGGCACTGAAGCTTTCTTT
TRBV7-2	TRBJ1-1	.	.	CASSFAGSEAFF	TGTGCCAGCAGCTTCGCAGGTTCTGAAGCTTTCTTT
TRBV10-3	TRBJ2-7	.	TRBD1	CAISDGAGTGTSYEQYF	TGTGCCATCAGTGATGGTGCCGGGACAGGAACCTCCTACGAGCAGTACTTC
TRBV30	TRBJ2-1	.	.	CASDLYNEQFF	TGTGCCTCGGACCTTTACAATGAGCAGTTCTTC
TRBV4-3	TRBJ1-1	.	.	CASSQDGGRAEAFF	TGCGCCAGCAGCCAAGATGGGGGGAGGGCTGAAGCTTTCTTT
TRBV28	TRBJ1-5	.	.	CASSFSRGTGPQHF	TGTGCCAGCAGTTTTTCACGGGGTACAGGGCCCCAGCATTTT
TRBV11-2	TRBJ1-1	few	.	CASSPVMDLKAFF	TGTGCCAGCAGCCCAGTTATGGACTTAAAAGCTTTCTTT
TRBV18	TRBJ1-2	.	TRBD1	CASSPRVQPQGGMRGHGYTF	TGTGCCAGCTCACCAAGAGTGCAACCGCAGGGGGGAATGCGGGGTCATGGCTACACCTTC
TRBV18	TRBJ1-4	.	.	CASSPQGPDSLFF	TGTGCCAGCTCACCACAGGGCCCCGATTCGCTGTTTTTT
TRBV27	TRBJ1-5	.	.	CASSRLGVDNQPQHF	TGTGCCAGTAGCCGGTTGGGGGTGGACAATCAGCCCCAGCATTTT
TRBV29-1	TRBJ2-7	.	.	CSGLKWGRPYEQYF	TGCAGCGGGCTCAAGTGGGGCCGTCCCTACGAGCAGTACTTC
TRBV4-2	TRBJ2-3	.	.	CASSQVRWSTDTQYF	TGTGCCAGCAGCCAAGTCCGGTGGAGCACAGATACGCAGTATTTT
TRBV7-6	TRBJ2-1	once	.	CASSSDQGNEQFF	TGTGCCAGCAGCTCAGATCAGGGAAATGAGCAGTTCTTC
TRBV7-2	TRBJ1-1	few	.	CASSSPNMNTEAFF	TGTGCCAGCAGCTCGCCGAACATGAACACTGAAGCTTTCTTT
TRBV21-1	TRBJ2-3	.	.	CASSKAGRGSTDTQYF	TGTGCCAGCAGCAAAGCGGGGAGAGGGAGCACAGATACGCAGTATTTT
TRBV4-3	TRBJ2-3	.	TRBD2	CASSRERGTTDTQYF	TGCGCCAGCAGCCGAGAGCGGGGAACCACAGATACGCAGTATTTT
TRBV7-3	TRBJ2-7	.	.	CASSLSAGISYEQYF	TGTGCCAGCAGCTTAAGTGCAGGGATTTCCTACGAGCAGTACTTC
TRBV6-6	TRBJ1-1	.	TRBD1	CASSRTGGMDTEAFF	TGTGCCAGCAGTCGGACAGGGGGCATGGACACTGAAGCTTTCTTT
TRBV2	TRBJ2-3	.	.	CASKTRSTDTQYF	TGTGCCAGCAAAACCCGTAGCACAGATACGCAGTATTTT
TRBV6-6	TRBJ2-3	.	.	CASSRSLGDTQYF	TGTGCCAGCAGCCGTAGTTTAGGGGATACGCAGTATTTT
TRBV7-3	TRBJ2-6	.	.	CASGYSGANVLTF	TGTGCCAGCGGTTACTCTGGGGCCAACGTCCTGACTTTC